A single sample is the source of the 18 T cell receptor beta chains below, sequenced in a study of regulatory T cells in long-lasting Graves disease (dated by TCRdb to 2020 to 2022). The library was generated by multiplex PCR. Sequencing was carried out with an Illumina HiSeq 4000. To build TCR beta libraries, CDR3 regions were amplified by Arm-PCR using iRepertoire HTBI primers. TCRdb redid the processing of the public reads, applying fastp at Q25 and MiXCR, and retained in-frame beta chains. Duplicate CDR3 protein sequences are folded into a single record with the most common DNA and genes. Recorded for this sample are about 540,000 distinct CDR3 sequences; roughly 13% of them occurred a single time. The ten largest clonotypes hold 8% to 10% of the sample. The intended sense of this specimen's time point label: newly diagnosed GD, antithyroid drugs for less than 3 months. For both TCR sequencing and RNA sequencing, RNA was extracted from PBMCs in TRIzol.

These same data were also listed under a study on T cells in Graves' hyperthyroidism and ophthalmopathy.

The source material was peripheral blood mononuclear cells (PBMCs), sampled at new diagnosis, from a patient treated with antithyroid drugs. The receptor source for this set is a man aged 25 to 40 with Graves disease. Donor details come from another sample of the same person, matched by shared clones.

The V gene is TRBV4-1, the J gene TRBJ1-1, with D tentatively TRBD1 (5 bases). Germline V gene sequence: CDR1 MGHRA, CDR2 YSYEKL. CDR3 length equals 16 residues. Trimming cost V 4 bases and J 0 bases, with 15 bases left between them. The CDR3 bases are TGCGCCAGCAGCCTCAATAGGGGCGTAATGAACACTGAAGCTTTCTTT. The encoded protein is CASSLNRGVMNTEAFF.

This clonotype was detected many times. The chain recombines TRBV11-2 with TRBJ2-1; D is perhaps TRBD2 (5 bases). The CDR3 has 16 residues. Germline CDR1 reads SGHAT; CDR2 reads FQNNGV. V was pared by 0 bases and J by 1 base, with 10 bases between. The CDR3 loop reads CASSLDFSVSYNEQFF. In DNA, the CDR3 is TGTGCCAGCAGCTTAGATTTTAGCGTATCCTACAATGAGCAGTTCTTC.

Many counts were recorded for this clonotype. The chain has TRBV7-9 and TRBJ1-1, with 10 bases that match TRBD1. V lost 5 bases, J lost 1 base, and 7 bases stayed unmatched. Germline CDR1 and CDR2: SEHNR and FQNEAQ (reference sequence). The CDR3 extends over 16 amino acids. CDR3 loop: CASSRRTGGGNTEAFF. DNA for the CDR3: TGTGCCAGCAGCCGTCGGACAGGGGGGGGGAACACTGAAGCTTTCTTT.

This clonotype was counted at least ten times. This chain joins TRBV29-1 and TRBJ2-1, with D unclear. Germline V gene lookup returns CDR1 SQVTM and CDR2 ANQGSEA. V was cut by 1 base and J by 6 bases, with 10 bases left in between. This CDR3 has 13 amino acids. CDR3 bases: TGCAGCGTTGAAGCCACAGTGGGCAATGAGCAGTTCTTC. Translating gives CSVEATVGNEQFF.

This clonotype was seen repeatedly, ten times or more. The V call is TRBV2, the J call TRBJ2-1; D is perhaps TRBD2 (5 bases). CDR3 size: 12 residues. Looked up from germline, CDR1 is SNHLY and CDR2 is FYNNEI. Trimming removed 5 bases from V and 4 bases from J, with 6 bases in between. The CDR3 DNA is TGTGCCAGCAGTTCGGGGTACAATGAGCAGTTCTTC. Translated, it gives CASSSGYNEQFF.

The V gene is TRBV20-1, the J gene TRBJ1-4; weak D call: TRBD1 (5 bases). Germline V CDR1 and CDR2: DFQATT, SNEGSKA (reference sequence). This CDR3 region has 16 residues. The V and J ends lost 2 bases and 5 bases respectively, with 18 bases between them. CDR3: CSARPLTRRGNEKLFF. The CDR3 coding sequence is TGCAGTGCTAGACCGTTGACCCGGAGGGGCAATGAAAAACTGTTTTTT.

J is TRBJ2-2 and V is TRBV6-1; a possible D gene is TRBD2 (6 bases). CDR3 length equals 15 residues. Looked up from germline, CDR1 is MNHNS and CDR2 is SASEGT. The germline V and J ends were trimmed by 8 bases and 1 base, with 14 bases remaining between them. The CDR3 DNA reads TGTGCCAGCCACTCCGGGACTTTGAACACCGGGGAGCTGTTTTTT. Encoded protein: CASHSGTLNTGELFF.

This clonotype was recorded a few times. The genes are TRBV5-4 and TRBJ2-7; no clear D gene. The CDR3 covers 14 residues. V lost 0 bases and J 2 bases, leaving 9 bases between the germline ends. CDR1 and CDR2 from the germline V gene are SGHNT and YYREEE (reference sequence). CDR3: CASSLGLLPYEQYF. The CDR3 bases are TGTGCCAGCAGCTTGGGCCTACTTCCCTACGAGCAGTACTTC.

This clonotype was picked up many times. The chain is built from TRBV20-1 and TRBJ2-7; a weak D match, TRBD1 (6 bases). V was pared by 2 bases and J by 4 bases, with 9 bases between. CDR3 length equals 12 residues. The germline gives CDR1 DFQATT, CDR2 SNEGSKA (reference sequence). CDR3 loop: CSARPQGYEQYF. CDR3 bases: TGCAGTGCTAGACCTCAGGGGTACGAGCAGTACTTC.

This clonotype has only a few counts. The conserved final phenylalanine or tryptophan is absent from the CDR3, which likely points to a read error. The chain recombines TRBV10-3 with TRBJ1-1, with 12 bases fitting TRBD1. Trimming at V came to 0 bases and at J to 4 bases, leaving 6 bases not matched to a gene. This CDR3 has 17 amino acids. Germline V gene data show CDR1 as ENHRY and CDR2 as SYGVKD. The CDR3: CAISESGTGGTGTEAFL. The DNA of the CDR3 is TGTGCCATCAGTGAGTCGGGGACAGGGGGCACGGGCACTGAAGCTTTCCTT.

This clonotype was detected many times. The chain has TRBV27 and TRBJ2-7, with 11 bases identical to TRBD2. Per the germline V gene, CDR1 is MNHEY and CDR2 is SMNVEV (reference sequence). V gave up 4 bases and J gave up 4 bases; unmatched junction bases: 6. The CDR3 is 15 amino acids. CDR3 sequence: CASSSPTSGIYEQYF. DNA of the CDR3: TGTGCCAGCAGTTCCCCGACTAGCGGGATTTACGAGCAGTACTTC.

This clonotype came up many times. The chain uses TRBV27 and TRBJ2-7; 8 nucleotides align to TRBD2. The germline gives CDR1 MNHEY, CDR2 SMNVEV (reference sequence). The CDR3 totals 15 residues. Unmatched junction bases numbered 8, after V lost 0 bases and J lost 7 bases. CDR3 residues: CASSLSPSGRGEQYF. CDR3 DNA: TGTGCCAGCAGTTTATCACCCAGCGGGAGAGGTGAGCAGTACTTC.

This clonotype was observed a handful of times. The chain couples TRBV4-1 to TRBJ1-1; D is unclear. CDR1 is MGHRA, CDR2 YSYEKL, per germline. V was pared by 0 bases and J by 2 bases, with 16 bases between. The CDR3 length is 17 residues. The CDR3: CASSQDAGSAFNTEAFF. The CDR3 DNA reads TGCGCCAGCAGCCAAGATGCGGGGAGCGCCTTCAACACTGAAGCTTTCTTT.

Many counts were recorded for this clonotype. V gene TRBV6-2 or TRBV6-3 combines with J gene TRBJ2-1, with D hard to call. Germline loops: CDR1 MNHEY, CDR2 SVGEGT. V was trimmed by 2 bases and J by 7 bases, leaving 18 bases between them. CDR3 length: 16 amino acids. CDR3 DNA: TGTGCCAGCAGTTACGGTTCCGGGCCAGCCTTAAATGAGCAGTTCTTC. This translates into CASSYGSGPALNEQFF.

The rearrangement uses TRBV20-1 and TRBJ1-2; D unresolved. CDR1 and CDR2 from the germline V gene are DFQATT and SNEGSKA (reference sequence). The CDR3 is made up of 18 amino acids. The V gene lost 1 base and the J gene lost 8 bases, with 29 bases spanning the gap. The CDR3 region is CSARAKDLVATDDWGYTF. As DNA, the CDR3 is TGCAGTGCTAGAGCCAAGGACCTTGTAGCTACGGATGACTGGGGCTACACCTTC.

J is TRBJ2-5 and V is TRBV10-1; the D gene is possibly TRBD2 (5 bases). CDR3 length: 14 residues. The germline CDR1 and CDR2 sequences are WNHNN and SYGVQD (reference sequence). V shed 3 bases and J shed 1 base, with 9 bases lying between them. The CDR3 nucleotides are TGCGCCAGCAGTGAAGACGGGGTCCAAGAGACCCAGTACTTC. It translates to CASSEDGVQETQYF.

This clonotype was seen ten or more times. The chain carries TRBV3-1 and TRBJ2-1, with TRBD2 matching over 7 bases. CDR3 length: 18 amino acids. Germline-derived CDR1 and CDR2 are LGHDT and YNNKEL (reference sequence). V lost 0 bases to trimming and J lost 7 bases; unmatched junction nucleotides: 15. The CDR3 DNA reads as TGTGCCAGCAGCCAAGATCGAGGATGGCGGGGGAGGTGGAATGAGCAGTTCTTC. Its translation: CASSQDRGWRGRWNEQFF.

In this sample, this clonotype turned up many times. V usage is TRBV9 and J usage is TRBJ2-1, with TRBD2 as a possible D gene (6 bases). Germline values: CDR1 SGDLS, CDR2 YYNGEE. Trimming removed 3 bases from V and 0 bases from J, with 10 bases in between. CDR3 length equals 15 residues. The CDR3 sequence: CASSAFGSSYNEQFF. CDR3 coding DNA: TGTGCCAGCAGCGCGTTCGGGAGCTCCTACAATGAGCAGTTCTTC.